A single sample is the source of the 27 T cell receptor beta chains below, sequenced in a study of shared clonotypes between healthy human individuals. Produced via immunoSEQ multiplex PCR; TCRdb's table is partial and in-frame only. The repertoire holds 950,000 to 1,100,000 clones, around 82% seen once, with roughly 0.55% in the top ten. Sequences were obtained from memory CD4+ T cells from PBMCs. Subset defined: CD45RA-negative fraction. These TCRs come from a man aged 18 to 29 in good health. Some clones in this sample may be carry-over from other donors' samples.

The V call is TRBV23-1, the J call TRBJ2-7; a possible D gene is TRBD1 (5 bases). TRBV23-1 is an ORF for which the function is uncertain. The germline V and J ends were trimmed by 2 bases and 4 bases, with 18 bases remaining between them. The CDR3 totals 16 residues. As DNA, the CDR3 is TGCGCCAGCAGTCAACCTCAGGGTCCGGAGAGTTACGAGCAGTACTTC. Translating it yields CASSQPQGPESYEQYF.

The chain combines TRBV10-3 with TRBJ2-5; D is unresolved. Germline values: CDR1 ENHRY, CDR2 SYGVKD. The CDR3 is made up of 13 amino acids. Trimming removed 4 bases at V and 2 bases at J, with 8 bases between. CDR3 amino acids: CAISGVPQETQYF. The CDR3, as DNA: TGTGCCATCAGTGGAGTCCCACAAGAGACCCAGTACTTC.

The rearrangement links TRBV19 to TRBJ1-2; the D gene is possibly TRBD1 (5 bases). CDR1 is LNHDA and CDR2 is SQIVND in the germline V gene (reference sequence). The CDR3 runs 16 residues. The V end lost 3 bases, the J end lost 3 bases, and 17 bases lay between the germline ends. The CDR3 loop is CASSISLRDGDYGYTF. CDR3 bases: TGTGCCAGTAGTATCAGCCTCCGGGACGGGGACTATGGCTACACCTTC.

The chain is built from TRBV6-1 and TRBJ1-5, with 9 nucleotides matching TRBD1. This CDR3 comprises 15 residues. Per the germline V gene, CDR1 is MNHNS and CDR2 is SASEGT. V trimming: 4 bases; J trimming: 4 bases; junction bases outside the gene matches: 5. Here the CDR3 DNA reads TGTGCCAGCAGTGGGGGGACAGGGCCTAATCAGCCCCAGCATTTT. Protein: CASSGGTGPNQPQHF.

V is TRBV28 and J is TRBJ2-6; no clear D. Trimming took off 6 bases at V and 3 bases at J, with 12 bases between the two ends. Germline V gene lookup returns CDR1 MDHEN and CDR2 SYDVKM. The length of the CDR3 is 15 residues. For the CDR3, the DNA is TGTGCCAGCAGCCCATGGGGTGGTGGGGCCAACGTCCTGACTTTC. It yields the protein CASSPWGGGANVLTF.

The chain uses TRBV11-3 and TRBJ2-2; maybe TRBD1 (6 bases). CDR3 length equals 15 residues. Germline V gene lookup returns CDR1 SGHNT and CDR2 YENEEA. Trimming cost V 0 bases and J 8 bases, with 13 bases left between them. The CDR3 DNA reads as TGTGCCAGCAGCTTAGATCACAGGGCAGGGGGGGAGCTGTTTTTT. Translating it yields CASSLDHRAGGELFF.

V usage is TRBV5-4 and J usage is TRBJ2-1, with 13 positions matching TRBD2. Per germline, CDR1 SGHNT and CDR2 YYREEE (reference sequence). Trimming took 10 bases from V and 7 from J; bases not matched to a gene: 5. There are 13 residues in the CDR3. The CDR3 is CAGTSGIGNEQFF. The CDR3 DNA reads TGTGCCGGGACTAGCGGGATAGGTAATGAGCAGTTCTTC.

The rearrangement uses TRBV6-6 and TRBJ2-2; 11 bases fit TRBD1. The CDR3 runs 14 residues. Per the germline V gene, CDR1 is MNHNY and CDR2 is SVGAGI (reference sequence). The junction had 6 bases not matched to a gene; V was cut back by 9 bases and J by 6 bases. CDR3 coding DNA: TGTGCCAGTTATTGGGGACAGGGGGCCGGGGAGCTGTTTTTT. It yields the protein CASYWGQGAGELFF.

About this clone: Germline is not matched at one junction end, which may reflect a read error. The chain recombines TRBV28 with TRBJ1-2; no clear D gene. Germline V gene lookup returns CDR1 MDHEN and CDR2 SYDVKM. The CDR3 has 13 residues. The CDR3 loop reads CASRSPIVVDTHF. CDR3 coding DNA: TGTGCCAGCAGAAGCCCAATAGTAGTGGATACTCACTTC.

The chain carries TRBV18 and TRBJ2-7; no clear D gene. The ends were cut back, 3 bases at V and 2 bases at J, with 11 bases in the middle. The CDR3 contains 14 residues. Germline CDR1 reads KGHSH; CDR2 reads LQKENI. This CDR3 reads CASSPSAEPYEQYF. DNA of the CDR3: TGTGCCAGCTCACCGTCAGCAGAGCCCTACGAGCAGTACTTC.

This clone was recorded once. V gene TRBV5-1 combines with J gene TRBJ2-1, with TRBD2 as a possible D gene (6 bases). The germline V and J ends were trimmed by 4 bases and 7 bases, with 21 bases remaining between them. Germline assignment: CDR1 SGHRS and CDR2 YFSETQ. This CDR3 contains 16 residues. The DNA for the CDR3 is TGCGCCAGCAGCCCCCTCGGGGGAGTCGGTGCTAATGAGCAGTTCTTC. Encoded protein: CASSPLGGVGANEQFF.

For this clone: A much more abundant neighbour one base away suggests this may be a read error. The rearrangement uses TRBV30 and TRBJ1-1; D is uncertain. This CDR3 has 14 amino acids. Germline CDR1 GTSNPN, CDR2 SVGIG (reference sequence). The V gene lost 0 bases and the J gene lost 2 bases, with 10 bases spanning the gap. The CDR3 here is CAWSVKGINTEAFF. The CDR3 DNA reads TGTGCCTGGAGTGTGAAAGGGATAAACACTGAAGCTTTCTTT.

This chain connects TRBV7-8 to TRBJ2-1, with 12 positions matching TRBD2. V shed 5 bases, J shed 0 bases, and the junction held 11 bases outside the gene matches. The germline CDR1 and CDR2 sequences are SGHVS and FQNEAQ. The CDR3 covers 19 residues. This chain's CDR3 is CASSRRRTSGTYSYNEQFF. CDR3 DNA sequence: TGTGCCAGCAGCCGTCGTAGGACTAGCGGGACCTACTCCTACAATGAGCAGTTCTTC.

This rearrangement joins TRBV4-3 to TRBJ2-2; a possible D gene is TRBD2 (5 bases). The V end lost 4 bases, the J end lost 5 bases, and 11 bases lay between the germline ends. Germline CDR1 is LGHNA and CDR2 is YSLEER. The CDR3 runs 14 residues. The CDR3 DNA reads TGCGCCAGCAGCCGAGAAGGAGGAACCGGGGAGCTGTTTTTT. Amino acid sequence: CASSREGGTGELFF.

This chain joins TRBV11-2 and TRBJ2-6, with a tentative D call TRBD2 (5 bases). The germline V gene has CDR1 SGHAT and CDR2 FQNNGV. This CDR3 is built from 16 residues. V lost 1 base and J lost 1, with 8 bases in between. CDR3 region: CASSLVRDSGANVLTF. DNA of the CDR3: TGTGCCAGCAGCTTAGTGAGGGATTCTGGGGCCAACGTCCTGACTTTC.

The chain employs TRBV29-1 and TRBJ1-2; D is uncertain. With 2 bases removed from V and 7 bases from J, the gap between germline ends came to 14 bases. CDR3 length: 13 amino acids. Germline lookup yields CDR1 SQVTM and CDR2 ANQGSEA. CDR3 region: CSVEPRGEGGYTF. CDR3 in DNA: TGCAGCGTTGAACCTCGAGGCGAGGGTGGCTACACCTTC.

V gene TRBV7-2 combines with J gene TRBJ2-7; TRBD1 is a possible D gene (5 bases). Per the germline V gene, CDR1 is SGHTA and CDR2 is FQGNSA. The CDR3 is made up of 13 amino acids. Between the trimmed V and J ends, which lost 3 bases and 6 bases, there was a span of 12 bases. CDR3 residues: CASSLLQESEQYF. In DNA, the CDR3 is TGTGCCAGCAGCTTGCTACAGGAATCCGAGCAGTACTTC.

This clone was seen a single time. CDR3: CASSSGLAGTGELFF. The CDR3 DNA reads as TGTGCCAGCAGCAGCGGGCTGGCGGGCACCGGGGAGCTGTTTTTT. The chain links TRBV2 to TRBJ2-2; perhaps TRBD2 as D (6 bases). V dropped 6 bases and J dropped 4 bases, with 15 bases sitting between them. This CDR3 is 15 amino acids long. From germline, CDR1 is SNHLY and CDR2 FYNNEI.

This clone was recorded a few times. This chain uses TRBV5-1 with TRBJ2-2; 14 bases agree with TRBD2. This CDR3 spans 18 amino acids. J gave up 6 bases and V 4 bases, and 11 bases lay outside the gene matches. Germline-derived CDR1 and CDR2 are SGHRS and YFSETQ. CDR3 in DNA: TGCGCCAGCAGCCCAGGACTAGCGGGAGGCGGGCTCGCCGGGGAGCTGTTTTTT. Translating it yields CASSPGLAGGGLAGELFF.

The chain joins TRBV7-2 to TRBJ2-7, with a weak D call TRBD2 (5 bases). V lost 5 bases, J lost 3 bases, and 14 bases lay in between. The CDR3 totals 14 residues. The germline CDR1 and CDR2 sequences are SGHTA and FQGNSA. The CDR3 loop is CASSPSLGHYEQYF. CDR3 in DNA: TGTGCCAGCAGCCCTAGCCTAGGTCACTACGAGCAGTACTTC. Full variable domain (rest looked up from reference TRBV7-2 and TRBJ2-7): GAGVSQSPSNKVTEKGKDVELRCDPISGHTALYWYRQSLGQGLEFLIYFQGNSAPDKSGLPSDRFSAERTGGSVSTLTIQRTQQEDSAVYLCASSPSLGHYEQYFGPGTRLTVT.

The CDR3 spells CASSSGQVQETQYF. DNA of the CDR3: TGTGCCAGCAGTTCGGGACAGGTCCAAGAGACCCAGTACTTC. The chain combines TRBV28 with TRBJ2-5; 8 bases line up with TRBD1. CDR3 length: 14 amino acids. Germline V gene data show CDR1 as MDHEN and CDR2 as SYDVKM. V lost 4 bases, J lost 1 base, and 2 bases stayed unmatched. Drawing the rest from reference TRBV28 and TRBJ2-5, the complete variable domain is DVKVTQSSRYLVKRTGEKVFLECVQDMDHENMFWYRQDPGLGLRLIYFSYDVKMKEKGDIPEGYSVSREKKERFSLILESASTNQTSMYLCASSSGQVQETQYFGPGTRLLVL.

This clone has more than one count but fewer than ten. The chain couples TRBV6-5 to TRBJ1-3; D gene unclear. The CDR3 contains 12 residues. V lost 8 bases and J 0 bases, leaving 5 bases between the germline ends. The germline V gene has CDR1 MNHEY and CDR2 SVGAGI. The CDR3 DNA sequence: TGTGCCAGCGGGATCTCTGGAAACACCATATATTTT. Amino acids: CASGISGNTIYF.

This clone was seen many times. The chain couples TRBV4-1 to TRBJ1-4; D unresolved. Per germline, CDR1 MGHRA and CDR2 YSYEKL. The CDR3 loop spans 15 amino acids. V was trimmed by 4 bases and J by 0 bases, leaving 9 bases between them. The DNA for the CDR3 is TGCGCCAGCAGCCGCTTAGGAACAACTAATGAAAAACTGTTTTTT. Translating gives CASSRLGTTNEKLFF.

For this clone: Given a much more abundant clone one base away, this may be a read error. The chain carries TRBV7-3 and TRBJ1-2, with D hard to call. V gave up 2 bases and J gave up 0 bases, with 7 bases separating them. Germline V CDR1 and CDR2: SGHTA, FQGTGA. The length of the CDR3 is 14 residues. In DNA, the CDR3 is TGTGCCAGCAGCTTAGGCCCGACTAACTATGGCTACACCTTC. Residues: CASSLGPTNYGYTF.

This sequence joins TRBV13 and TRBJ2-7, with D hard to call. The germline V and J ends were trimmed by 5 bases and 2 bases, with 13 bases remaining between them. This CDR3 has 14 amino acids. The germline V gene encodes CDR1 PRHDT and CDR2 FYEKMQ (reference sequence). The DNA of the CDR3 is TGTGCCAGCAGCCCCCGACCGCCTACCTACGAGCAGTACTTC. Its translation is CASSPRPPTYEQYF.

This clone has just a few counts. This chain joins TRBV5-1 and TRBJ1-2; D is possibly TRBD1 (5 bases). Germline V CDR1 and CDR2: SGHRS, YFSETQ. There are 13 residues in the CDR3. Between the trimmed V and J ends, which lost 4 bases and 4 bases, there was a span of 11 bases. The CDR3 region has the DNA TGCGCCAGCAGCGTCGGGACCGGCTATGGCTACACCTTC. Translating gives CASSVGTGYGYTF.

The V gene is TRBV14, the J gene TRBJ2-7, with a weak D call TRBD1 (6 bases). V lost 1 base to trimming and J lost 8 bases, with 12 bases between them. CDR1 is SGHDN and CDR2 is FVKESK in the germline V gene. The CDR3 extends over 13 amino acids. The CDR3 spells CASSQAGAPQQYF. CDR3 coding DNA: TGTGCCAGCAGCCAAGCAGGGGCCCCCCAGCAGTACTTC. Full variable domain (missing parts from reference TRBV14 and TRBJ2-7): EAGVTQFPSHSVIEKGQTVTLRCDPISGHDNLYWYRRVMGKEIKFLLHFVKESKQDESGMPNNRFLAERTGGTYSTLKVQPAELEDSGVYFCASSQAGAPQQYFGPGTRLTVT.